Listed below are T cell receptor beta chains from one sample, sequenced in a study of T cell repertoires in cytomegalovirus infection. The antigens for these receptors are not known. TCRdb analysed the reads with MiXCR anew, one entry per CDR3 protein. Of about 69,000 distinct CDR3 sequences in the sample, about 30% are singletons; the top ten hold 45% to 65%. Here the sequenced sample was CD8+ T cells from cultured PBMCs, taken from culture after CMV antigen stimulation. The receptors were sampled from a human donor in good health (CMV status not recorded). Some clones in this sample may be carry-over from other donors' samples. Both conserved end residues are trimmed from each CDR3. Each record gives: V gene, clone size, J gene, CDR3 protein. The size of a clone is reported for some rows only, either as once, few or many, or as a class for expanded clones.

TRBV28	NA	TRBJ2-3	ASSVLQGETADTQY
TRBV19	many	TRBJ1-1	ASSIGGQGTEAF
TRBV11-2	many	TRBJ2-1	ASSPGTGGLDYNEQF
TRBV7-9	many	TRBJ2-3	ASSSPGQGVADTQY
TRBV28	many	TRBJ2-2	ASSTLEGVLPGQGTGELF
TRBV10-3	few	TRBJ2-5	AISDGDRGLQETQY
TRBV19	NA	TRBJ2-7	ASSMQGAYLAGPIVSEQY
TRBV4-2	NA	TRBJ2-3	ASSQDWGTVADTQY
TRBV7-9	few	TRBJ1-4	ASSLTGTSELANEKLF
TRBV28	NA	TRBJ1-4	ASDTRKRANEKLF
TRBV15	few	TRBJ1-2	ATSETSNGQAIQ
TRBV9	many	TRBJ2-7	ASSVGPDNSYEQY
TRBV24-1	few	TRBJ2-3	ATSAFDTGNTQY
TRBV10-3	NA	TRBJ1-2	AISDTGDYGYT
TRBV11-2	NA	TRBJ1-3	ASSLGPGLRNTIY
TRBV7-9	NA	TRBJ2-5	ASSYSGSGETQY
TRBV12-3/TRBV12-4	NA	TRBJ1-1	ASSLGRYTEAF
TRBV3-1	NA	TRBJ2-7	ASSQGGGDEQY
TRBV6-6	NA	TRBJ2-2	ASSYSSAGSTGELF
TRBV19	NA	TRBJ2-2	GTSGRSTGELF
TRBV12-3/TRBV12-4	NA	TRBJ2-5	ASSSTTGSGGETQY
TRBV5-6	NA	TRBJ2-1	ASSFTGGNHNEQF
TRBV7-6	NA	TRBJ2-7	ASSFGTGSYEQY
TRBV12-3/TRBV12-4	NA	TRBJ2-2	ASRPSGGGHGELF
TRBV7-2	many	TRBJ2-7	ASSFGPGLGYEQY
TRBV7-9	NA	TRBJ1-2	ASGDREGGYT
TRBV7-7	NA	TRBJ1-5	ASSLTLGTGGAQPQH
TRBV7-9	NA	TRBJ2-7	ASSPTAGAEEQY
TRBV29-1	few	TRBJ1-5	SVPPRTGGEQPQH
TRBV4-3	NA	TRBJ2-1	ASSQDRSSYNEQF